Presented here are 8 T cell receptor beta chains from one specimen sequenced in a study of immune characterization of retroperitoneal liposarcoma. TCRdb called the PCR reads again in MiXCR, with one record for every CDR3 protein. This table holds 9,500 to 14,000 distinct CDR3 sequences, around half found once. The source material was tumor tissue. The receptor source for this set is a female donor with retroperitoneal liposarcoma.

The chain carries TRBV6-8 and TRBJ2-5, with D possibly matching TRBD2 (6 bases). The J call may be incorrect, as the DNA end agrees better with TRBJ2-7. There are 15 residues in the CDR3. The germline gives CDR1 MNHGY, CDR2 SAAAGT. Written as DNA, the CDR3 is TGTGCCAGCAGTTACGGACTCGGGAGCTCCTACGAGCAGTACTTC. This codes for CASSYGLGSSYEQYF.

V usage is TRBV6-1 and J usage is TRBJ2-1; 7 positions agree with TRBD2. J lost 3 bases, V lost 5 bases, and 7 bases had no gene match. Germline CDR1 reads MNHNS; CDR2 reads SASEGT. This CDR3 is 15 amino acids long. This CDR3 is CASSYGGGYYNEQFF. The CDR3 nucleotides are TGTGCCAGCAGTTATGGGGGAGGGTACTACAATGAGCAGTTCTTC.

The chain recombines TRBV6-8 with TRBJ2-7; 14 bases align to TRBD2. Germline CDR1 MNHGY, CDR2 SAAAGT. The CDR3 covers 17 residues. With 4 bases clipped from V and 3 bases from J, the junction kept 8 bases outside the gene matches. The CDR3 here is CASSSTSGRAGDYEQYF. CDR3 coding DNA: TGTGCCAGCAGTTCGACTAGCGGGAGGGCCGGGGACTACGAGCAGTACTTC.

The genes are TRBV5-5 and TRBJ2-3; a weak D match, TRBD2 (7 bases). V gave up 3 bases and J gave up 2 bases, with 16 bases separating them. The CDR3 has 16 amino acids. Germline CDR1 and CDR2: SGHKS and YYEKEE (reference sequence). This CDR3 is CASSWGAGDNTDTQYF. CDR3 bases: TGTGCCAGCAGCTGGGGGGCGGGAGATAACACAGATACGCAGTATTTT.

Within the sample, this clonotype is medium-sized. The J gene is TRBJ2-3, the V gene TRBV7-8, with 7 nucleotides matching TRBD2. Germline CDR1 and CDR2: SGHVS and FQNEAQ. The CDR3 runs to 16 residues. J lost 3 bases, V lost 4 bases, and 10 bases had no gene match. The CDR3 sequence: CASSSGTIRLTDTQYF. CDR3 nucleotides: TGTGCCAGCAGCTCGGGGACTATAAGGCTTACAGATACGCAGTATTTT.

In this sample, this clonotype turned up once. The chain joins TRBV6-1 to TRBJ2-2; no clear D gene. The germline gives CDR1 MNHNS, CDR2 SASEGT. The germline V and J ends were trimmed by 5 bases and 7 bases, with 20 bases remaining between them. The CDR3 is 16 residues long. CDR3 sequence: CASSSVSTIGIGELFF. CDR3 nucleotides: TGTGCCAGCAGTTCCGTCTCCACGATAGGAATCGGGGAGCTGTTTTTT.

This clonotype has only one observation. The CDR3 sequence: CASSSGRGRRYNEQFF. CDR3 DNA: TGTGCCAGCAGTTCGGGCAGGGGGCGAAGGTACAATGAGCAGTTCTTC. The rearrangement links TRBV6-8 to TRBJ2-1, with TRBD1 matching over 8 bases. The CDR3 has 16 amino acids. Looked up from germline, CDR1 is MNHGY and CDR2 is SAAAGT. The J segment lost 4 bases and the V segment lost 4 bases, leaving 9 bases of the junction unmatched.

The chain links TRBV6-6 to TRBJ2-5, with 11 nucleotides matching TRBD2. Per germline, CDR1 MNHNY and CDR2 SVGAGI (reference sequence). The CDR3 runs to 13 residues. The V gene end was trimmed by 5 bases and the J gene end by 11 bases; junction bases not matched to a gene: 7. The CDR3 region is CASSSSGRGEQYF. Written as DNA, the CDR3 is TGTGCCAGCAGTAGTAGCGGGAGGGGAGAGCAGTACTTC.